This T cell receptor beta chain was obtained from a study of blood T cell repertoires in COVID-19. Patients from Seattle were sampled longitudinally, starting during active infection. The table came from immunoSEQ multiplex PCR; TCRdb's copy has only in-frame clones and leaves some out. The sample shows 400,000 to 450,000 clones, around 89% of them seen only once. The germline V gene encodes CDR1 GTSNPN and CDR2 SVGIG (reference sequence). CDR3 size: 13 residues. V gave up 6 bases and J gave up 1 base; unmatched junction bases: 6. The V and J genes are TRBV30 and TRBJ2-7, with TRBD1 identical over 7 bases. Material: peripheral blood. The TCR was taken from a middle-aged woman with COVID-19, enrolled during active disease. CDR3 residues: CACRDSVSYEQYF. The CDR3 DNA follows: TGTGCCTGCCGGGACAGCGTATCCTACGAGCAGTACTTC.